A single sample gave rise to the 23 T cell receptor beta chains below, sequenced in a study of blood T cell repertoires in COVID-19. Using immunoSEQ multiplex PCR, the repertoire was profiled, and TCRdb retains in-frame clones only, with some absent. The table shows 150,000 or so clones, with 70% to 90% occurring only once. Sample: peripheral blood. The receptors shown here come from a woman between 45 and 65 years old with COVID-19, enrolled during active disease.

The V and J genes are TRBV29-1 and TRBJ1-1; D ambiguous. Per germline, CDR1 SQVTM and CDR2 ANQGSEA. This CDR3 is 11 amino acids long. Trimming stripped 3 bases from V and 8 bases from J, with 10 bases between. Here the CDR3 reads CSVEERVEAFF. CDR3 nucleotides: TGCAGCGTTGAGGAGAGGGTGGAAGCTTTCTTT.

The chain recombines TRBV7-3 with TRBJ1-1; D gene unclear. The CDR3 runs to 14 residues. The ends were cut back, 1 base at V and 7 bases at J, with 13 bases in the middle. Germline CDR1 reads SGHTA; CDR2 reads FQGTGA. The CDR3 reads CASSLNPGIYEAFF. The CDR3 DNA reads TGTGCCAGCAGCTTAAACCCCGGGATCTATGAAGCTTTCTTT.

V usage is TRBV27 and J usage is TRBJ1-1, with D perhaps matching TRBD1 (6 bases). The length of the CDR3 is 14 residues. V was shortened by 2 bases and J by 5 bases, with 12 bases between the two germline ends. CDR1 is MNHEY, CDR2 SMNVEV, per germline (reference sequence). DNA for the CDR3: TGTGCCAGCAGTTTAGCGGGGGGCGTTACTGAAGCTTTCTTT. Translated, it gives CASSLAGGVTEAFF.

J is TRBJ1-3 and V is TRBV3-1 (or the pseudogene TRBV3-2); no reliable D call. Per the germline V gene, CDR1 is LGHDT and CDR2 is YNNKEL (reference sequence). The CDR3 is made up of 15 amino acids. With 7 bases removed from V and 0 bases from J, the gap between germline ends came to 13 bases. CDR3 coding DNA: TGTGCCAGCACATCCTCAGAGGTCTCTGGAAACACCATATATTTT. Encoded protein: CASTSSEVSGNTIYF.

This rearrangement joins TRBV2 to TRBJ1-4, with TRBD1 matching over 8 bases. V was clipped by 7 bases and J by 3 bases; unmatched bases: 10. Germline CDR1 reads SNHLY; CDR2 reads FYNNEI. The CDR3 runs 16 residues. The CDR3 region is CASIRTGWGANEKLFF. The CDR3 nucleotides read TGTGCCAGCATTCGGACAGGGTGGGGGGCTAATGAAAAACTGTTTTTT. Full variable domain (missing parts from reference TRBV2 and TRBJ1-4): EPEVTQTPSHQVTQMGQEVILRCVPISNHLYFYWYRQILGQKVEFLVSFYNNEISEKSEIFDDQFSVERPDGSNFTLKIRSTKLEDSAMYFCASIRTGWGANEKLFFGSGTQLSVL.

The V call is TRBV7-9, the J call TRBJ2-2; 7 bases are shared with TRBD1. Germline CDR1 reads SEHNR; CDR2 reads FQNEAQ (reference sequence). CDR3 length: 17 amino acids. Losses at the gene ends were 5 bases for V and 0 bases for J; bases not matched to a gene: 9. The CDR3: CASSDGTGEANTGELFF. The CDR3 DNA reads TGTGCCAGCAGCGACGGAACAGGGGAAGCGAACACCGGGGAGCTGTTTTTT. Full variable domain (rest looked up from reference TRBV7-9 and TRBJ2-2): DTGVSQNPRHKITKRGQNVTFRCDPISEHNRLYWYRQTLGQGPEFLTYFQNEAQLEKSRLLSDRFSAERPKGSFSTLEIQRTEQGDSAMYLCASSDGTGEANTGELFFGEGSRLTVL.

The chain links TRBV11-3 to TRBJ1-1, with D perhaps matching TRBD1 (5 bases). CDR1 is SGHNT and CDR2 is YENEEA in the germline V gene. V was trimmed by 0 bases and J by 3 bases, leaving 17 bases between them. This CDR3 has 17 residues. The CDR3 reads CASSLEGFWGGDTEAFF. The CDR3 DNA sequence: TGTGCCAGCAGCTTAGAAGGATTCTGGGGGGGGGACACTGAAGCTTTCTTT.

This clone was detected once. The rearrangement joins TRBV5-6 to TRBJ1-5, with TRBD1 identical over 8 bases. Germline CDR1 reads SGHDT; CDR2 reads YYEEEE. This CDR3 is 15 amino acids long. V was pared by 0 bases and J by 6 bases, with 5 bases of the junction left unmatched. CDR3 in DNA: TGTGCCAGCAGCTTGGGGCCAGGGGGCGGTCAGCCCCAGCATTTT. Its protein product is CASSLGPGGGQPQHF.

CDR3 sequence: CSVEGQGYEQYF. In nucleotides, the CDR3 is TGCAGCGTTGAGGGACAAGGCTACGAGCAGTACTTC. The V and J genes are TRBV29-1 and TRBJ2-7, with D perhaps matching TRBD1 (6 bases). CDR1 is SQVTM and CDR2 is ANQGSEA in the germline V gene. V lost 3 bases and J lost 3, with 9 bases in between. There are 12 residues in the CDR3.

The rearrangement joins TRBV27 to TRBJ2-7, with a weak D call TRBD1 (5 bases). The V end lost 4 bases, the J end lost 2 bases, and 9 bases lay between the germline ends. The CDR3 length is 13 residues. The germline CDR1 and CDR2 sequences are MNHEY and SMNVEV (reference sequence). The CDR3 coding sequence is TGTGCCAGCAGTTGGGGCCCCACCTACGAGCAGTACTTC. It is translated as CASSWGPTYEQYF.

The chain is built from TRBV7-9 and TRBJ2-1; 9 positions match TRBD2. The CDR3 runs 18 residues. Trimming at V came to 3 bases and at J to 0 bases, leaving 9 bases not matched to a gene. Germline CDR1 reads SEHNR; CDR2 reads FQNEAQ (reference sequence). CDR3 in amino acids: CASSFPAGGTSSYNEQFF. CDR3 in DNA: TGTGCCAGCAGCTTCCCAGCGGGGGGCACCAGCTCCTACAATGAGCAGTTCTTC. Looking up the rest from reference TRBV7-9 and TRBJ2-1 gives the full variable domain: DTGVSQNPRHKITKRGQNVTFRCDPISEHNRLYWYRQTLGQGPEFLTYFQNEAQLEKSRLLSDRFSAERPKGSFSTLEIQRTEQGDSAMYLCASSFPAGGTSSYNEQFFGPGTRLTVL.

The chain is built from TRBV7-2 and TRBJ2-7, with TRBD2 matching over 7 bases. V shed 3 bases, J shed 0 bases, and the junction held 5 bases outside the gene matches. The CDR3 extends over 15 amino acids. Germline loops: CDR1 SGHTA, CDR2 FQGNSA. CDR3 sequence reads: CASSFGGGYSYEQYF. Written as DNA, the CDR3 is TGTGCCAGCAGCTTTGGCGGGGGTTACTCCTACGAGCAGTACTTC. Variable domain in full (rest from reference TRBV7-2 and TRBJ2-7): GAGVSQSPSNKVTEKGKDVELRCDPISGHTALYWYRQSLGQGLEFLIYFQGNSAPDKSGLPSDRFSAERTGGSVSTLTIQRTQQEDSAVYLCASSFGGGYSYEQYFGPGTRLTVT.

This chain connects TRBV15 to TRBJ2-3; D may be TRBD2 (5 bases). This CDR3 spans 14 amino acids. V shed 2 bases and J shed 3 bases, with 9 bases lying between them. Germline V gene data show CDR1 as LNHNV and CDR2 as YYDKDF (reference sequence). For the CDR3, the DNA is TGTGCCACCAGCAGAAACCTAGCTACAGATACGCAGTATTTT. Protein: CATSRNLATDTQYF. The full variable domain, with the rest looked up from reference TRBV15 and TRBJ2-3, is DAMVIQNPRYQVTQFGKPVTLSCSQTLNHNVMYWYQQKSSQAPKLLFHYYDKDFNNEADTPDNFQSRRPNTSFCFLDIRSPGLGDTAMYLCATSRNLATDTQYFGPGTRLTVL.

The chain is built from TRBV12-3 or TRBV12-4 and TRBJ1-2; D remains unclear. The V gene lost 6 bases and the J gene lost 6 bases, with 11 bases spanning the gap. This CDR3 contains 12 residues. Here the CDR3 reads CASSPRMNGYTF. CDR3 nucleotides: TGTGCCAGCAGCCCGCGGATGAATGGCTACACCTTC.

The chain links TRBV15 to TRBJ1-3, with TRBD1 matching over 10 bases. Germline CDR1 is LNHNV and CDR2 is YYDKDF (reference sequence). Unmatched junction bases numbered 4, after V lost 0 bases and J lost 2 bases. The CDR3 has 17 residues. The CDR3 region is CATSRDLGQGTGNTIYF. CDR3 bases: TGTGCCACCAGCAGAGATTTGGGACAGGGGACTGGAAACACCATATATTTT.

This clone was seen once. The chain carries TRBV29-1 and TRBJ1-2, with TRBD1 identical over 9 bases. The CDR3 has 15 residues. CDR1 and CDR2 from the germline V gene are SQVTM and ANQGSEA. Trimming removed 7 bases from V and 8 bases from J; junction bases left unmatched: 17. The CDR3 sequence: CSASTTDRGGSGYTF. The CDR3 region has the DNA TGCAGCGCTTCAACCACGGACAGGGGTGGGAGCGGCTACACCTTC. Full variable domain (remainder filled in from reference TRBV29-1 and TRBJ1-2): SAVISQKPSRDICQRGTSLTIQCQVDSQVTMMFWYRQQPGQSLTLIATANQGSEATYESGFVIDKFPISRPNLTFSTLTVSNMSPEDSSIYLCSASTTDRGGSGYTFGSGTRLTVV.

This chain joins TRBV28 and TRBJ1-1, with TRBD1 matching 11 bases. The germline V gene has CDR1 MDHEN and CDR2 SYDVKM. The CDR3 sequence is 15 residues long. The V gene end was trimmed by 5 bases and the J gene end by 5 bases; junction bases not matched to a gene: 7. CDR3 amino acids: CASSPGTGGITEAFF. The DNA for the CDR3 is TGTGCCAGCAGTCCCGGGACAGGGGGAATAACTGAAGCTTTCTTT.

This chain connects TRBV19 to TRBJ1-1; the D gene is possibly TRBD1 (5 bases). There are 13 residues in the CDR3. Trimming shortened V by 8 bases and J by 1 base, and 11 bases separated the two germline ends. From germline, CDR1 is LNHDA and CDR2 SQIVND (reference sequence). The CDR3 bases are TGTGCCAGTGGGTTGGGGGGGAACACTGAAGCTTTCTTT. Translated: CASGLGGNTEAFF.

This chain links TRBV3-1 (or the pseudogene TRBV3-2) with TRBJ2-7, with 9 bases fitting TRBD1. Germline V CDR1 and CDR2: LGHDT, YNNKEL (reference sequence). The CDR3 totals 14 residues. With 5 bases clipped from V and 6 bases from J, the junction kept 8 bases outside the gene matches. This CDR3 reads CASSYSYRGLEQYF. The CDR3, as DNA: TGTGCCAGCAGCTACTCTTACAGGGGGCTCGAGCAGTACTTC.

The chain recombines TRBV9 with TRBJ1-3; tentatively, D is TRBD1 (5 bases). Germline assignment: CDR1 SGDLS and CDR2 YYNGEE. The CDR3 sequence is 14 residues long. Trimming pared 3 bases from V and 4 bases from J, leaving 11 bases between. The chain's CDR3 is CASSEGVYGNTIYF. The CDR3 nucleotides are TGTGCCAGCAGCGAAGGGGTCTACGGAAACACCATATATTTT. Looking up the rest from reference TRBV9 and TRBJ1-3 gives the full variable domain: DSGVTQTPKHLITATGQRVTLRCSPRSGDLSVYWYQQSLDQGLQFLIQYYNGEERAKGNILERFSAQQFPDLHSELNLSSLELGDSALYFCASSEGVYGNTIYFGEGSWLTVV.

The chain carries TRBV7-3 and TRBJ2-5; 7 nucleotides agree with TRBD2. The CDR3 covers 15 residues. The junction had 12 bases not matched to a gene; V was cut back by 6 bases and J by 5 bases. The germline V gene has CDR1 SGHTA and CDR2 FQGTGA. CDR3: CASRSEGRGKETQYF. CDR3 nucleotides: TGTGCCAGCAGATCGGAGGGGAGGGGCAAGGAGACCCAGTACTTC.

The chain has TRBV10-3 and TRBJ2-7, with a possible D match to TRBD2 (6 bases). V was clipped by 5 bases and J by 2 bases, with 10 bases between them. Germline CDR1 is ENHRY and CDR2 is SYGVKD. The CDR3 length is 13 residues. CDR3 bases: TGTGCCATCAGTCGGGACTTCACCTACGAGCAGTACTTC. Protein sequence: CAISRDFTYEQYF.

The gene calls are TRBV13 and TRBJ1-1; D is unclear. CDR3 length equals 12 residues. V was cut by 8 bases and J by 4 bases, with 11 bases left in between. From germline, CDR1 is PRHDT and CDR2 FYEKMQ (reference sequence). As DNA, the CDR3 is TGTGCCAGCTCTTCCCATAGCACTGAAGCTTTCTTT. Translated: CASSSHSTEAFF.